Listed here is a single TCR beta chain. This specimen comes from a study of T cell changes during pregnancy in multiple sclerosis. Only in-frame clones appear in the TCRdb table, and some are missing; sequencing was by immunoSEQ multiplex PCR. The data contain 65,000 to 85,000 clones, about 93% of them seen just once; the ten biggest clones take up 0.29%. This sequence was found in a female donor with multiple sclerosis, enrolled in a pregnancy study. The sample in question was CD4+ T cells from peripheral blood mononuclear cells, obtained after pregnancy.

The CDR3 DNA reads TGTGCCAGCAGTGAAGGGACTCCCCAGCATTTT. This sequence encodes CASSEGTPQHF. This chain links TRBV2 with TRBJ1-5; D is ambiguous. CDR1 is SNHLY, CDR2 FYNNEI, per germline. Trimming removed 1 base from V and 10 bases from J, with 5 bases in between. The CDR3 consists of 11 residues.